The 28 T cell receptor beta chains below all came from one sample that was sequenced in a study of cytomegalovirus exposure and HLA in healthy donors. 13 Jbeta primers and 60 Vbeta primers were used for the PCR. Sequencing was performed with immunoSEQ multiplex PCR; in TCRdb, only in-frame clones are kept and a portion is missing. The sample contains about 100,000 clones, around 82% of which appear only once. The sample comprised PBMCs. All receptors derive from a woman between 45 and 60 years old in good health and CMV-seropositive.

This chain connects TRBV19 to TRBJ1-5; D might be TRBD1 (5 bases). Trimming pared 5 bases from V and 3 bases from J, leaving 11 bases between. CDR1 is LNHDA and CDR2 is SQIVND in the germline V gene (reference sequence). This CDR3 spans 14 amino acids. The chain's CDR3 is CASSLDSFNQPQHF. The CDR3 bases are TGTGCCAGTAGTCTCGACAGCTTCAATCAGCCCCAGCATTTT.

This clone was detected a few times. This chain uses TRBV5-1 with TRBJ1-5, with a possible D match to TRBD1 (5 bases). CDR1 and CDR2 (germline): SGHRS, YFSETQ. The V end lost 5 bases, the J end lost 4 bases, and 10 bases lay between the germline ends. The CDR3 runs to 13 residues. CDR3 residues: CASRSTVNQPQHF. The CDR3 region has the DNA TGCGCCAGCAGATCGACAGTTAATCAGCCCCAGCATTTT.

This chain uses TRBV6-1 with TRBJ2-1, with TRBD2 matching 8 bases. Germline V lookup: CDR1 MNHNS, CDR2 SASEGT. Trimming removed 7 bases from V and 1 base from J; junction bases left unmatched: 6. This CDR3 spans 15 amino acids. This CDR3 is CASIPRGGSYNEQFF. The DNA for the CDR3 is TGTGCCAGCATCCCCCGGGGGGGTTCCTACAATGAGCAGTTCTTC.

This sequence joins TRBV30 and TRBJ2-1, with D perhaps matching TRBD2 (6 bases). Trimming shortened V by 2 bases and J by 5 bases, and 10 bases separated the two germline ends. In germline, CDR1 is GTSNPN, CDR2 SVGIG (reference sequence). CDR3 length: 13 amino acids. This CDR3 is CAWSRGADNEQFF. CDR3 in DNA: TGTGCCTGGAGTCGCGGGGCCGACAATGAGCAGTTCTTC.

The chain employs TRBV15 and TRBJ2-5; TRBD2 might be the D (6 bases). The end of the DNA is better explained by TRBJ2-7, so the J call may be wrong. CDR1 is LNHNV, CDR2 YYDKDF, per germline (reference sequence). The length of the CDR3 is 12 residues. Here the CDR3 reads CATSPAGYEQYF. The CDR3, as DNA: TGTGCCACCAGCCCGGCGGGATACGAGCAGTACTTC.

This clone was picked up a small number of times. The chain has TRBV7-9 and TRBJ2-7, with 10 bases that match TRBD1. Trimming cost V 5 bases and J 2 bases; bases outside gene matches: 9. The CDR3 runs 16 residues. Germline assignment: CDR1 SEHNR and CDR2 FQNEAQ (reference sequence). CDR3 region: CASSPRQGAPTYEQYF. The CDR3, as DNA: TGTGCCAGCAGCCCCCGACAGGGGGCCCCGACCTACGAGCAGTACTTC.

The chain links TRBV10-3 to TRBJ2-7; possibly TRBD2 for D (6 bases). Germline V lookup: CDR1 ENHRY, CDR2 SYGVKD. This CDR3 contains 17 residues. Trimming removed 0 bases from V and 4 bases from J, with 19 bases in between. CDR3 in amino acids: CAISESPGSQEGYEQYF. The CDR3 nucleotides read TGTGCCATCAGTGAGTCCCCGGGGTCGCAGGAGGGATACGAGCAGTACTTC.

As to this clone: This same CDR3 is encoded by further DNA sequences in the sample. The chain uses TRBV27 and TRBJ2-5; the D gene is possibly TRBD1 (6 bases). V was pared by 3 bases and J by 1 base, with 12 bases between. CDR3 size: 15 residues. Germline V gene sequence: CDR1 MNHEY, CDR2 SMNVEV (reference sequence). The CDR3: CASSFAGAFQETQYF. For the CDR3, the DNA is TGTGCCAGCAGTTTCGCAGGGGCCTTCCAAGAGACCCAGTACTTC.

The CDR3, as DNA: TGTGCCAGCTCACCACTGACAGGGGATGCTTTCTTT. Protein sequence: CASSPLTGDAFF. This chain uses TRBV18 with TRBJ1-1; 8 bases are shared with TRBD1. Trimming removed 1 base from V and 11 bases from J; junction bases left unmatched: 3. Germline values: CDR1 KGHSH, CDR2 LQKENI. This CDR3 spans 12 amino acids. Together with reference TRBV18 and TRBJ1-1, the CDR3 gives the full variable domain: NAGVMQNPRHLVRRRGQEARLRCSPMKGHSHVYWYRQLPEEGLKFMVYLQKENIIDESGMPKERFSAEFPKEGPSILRIQQVVRGDSAAYFCASSPLTGDAFFGQGTRLTVV.

The chain has TRBV29-1 and TRBJ2-3; D may be TRBD1 (6 bases). There are 15 residues in the CDR3. Trimming pared 4 bases from V and 6 bases from J, leaving 20 bases between. Germline values: CDR1 SQVTM, CDR2 ANQGSEA. CDR3 in amino acids: CSVGPSFGGLDTQYF. The CDR3 DNA is TGCAGCGTTGGGCCTAGCTTTGGGGGCCTGGATACGCAGTATTTT.

The genes are TRBV2 and TRBJ2-5; D is undetermined. The CDR3 length is 10 residues. Germline V gene lookup returns CDR1 SNHLY and CDR2 FYNNEI. Trimming shortened V by 5 bases and J by 7 bases, and 5 bases separated the two germline ends. CDR3 nucleotides: TGTGCCAGCAGTAGCGTGACCCAGTACTTC. The encoded protein is CASSSVTQYF. Looking up the rest from reference TRBV2 and TRBJ2-5 gives the full variable domain: EPEVTQTPSHQVTQMGQEVILRCVPISNHLYFYWYRQILGQKVEFLVSFYNNEISEKSEIFDDQFSVERPDGSNFTLKIRSTKLEDSAMYFCASSSVTQYFGPGTRLLVL.

The chain couples TRBV9 to TRBJ2-5; D may be TRBD2 (7 bases). Germline assignment: CDR1 SGDLS and CDR2 YYNGEE. Between the trimmed V and J ends, which lost 3 bases and 5 bases, there was a span of 23 bases. The CDR3 covers 17 residues. CDR3 region: CASSERGQGGGWETQYF. CDR3 coding DNA: TGTGCCAGCAGCGAGAGGGGCCAAGGGGGGGGCTGGGAGACCCAGTACTTC.

The table lists this clone with a count of one. The V and J genes are TRBV27 and TRBJ1-5; no reliable D call. The CDR3 is made up of 13 amino acids. Germline V CDR1 and CDR2: MNHEY, SMNVEV (reference sequence). Trimming removed 11 bases from V and 1 base from J, with 12 bases in between. The CDR3 sequence: CARSKASNQPQHF. The CDR3 DNA follows: TGTGCCCGGAGTAAGGCAAGCAATCAGCCCCAGCATTTT.

The V call is TRBV6-6, the J call TRBJ2-5; weak D call: TRBD1 (6 bases). The DNA end favors TRBJ2-7, so the J call may be wrong. This CDR3 has 13 amino acids. Germline CDR1 and CDR2: MNHNY and SVGAGI (reference sequence). The CDR3 sequence: CASREDSYYEQYF. As DNA, the CDR3 is TGTGCCAGCAGGGAGGACAGCTACTACGAGCAGTACTTC.

The chain couples TRBV5-1 to TRBJ1-1; D is ambiguous. Looked up from germline, CDR1 is SGHRS and CDR2 is YFSETQ. V lost 0 bases and J 2 bases, leaving 5 bases between the germline ends. There are 13 residues in the CDR3. In DNA form, the CDR3 reads TGCGCCAGCAGCTTGGCCCTAAACACTGAAGCTTTCTTT. Translating gives CASSLALNTEAFF.

The V gene is TRBV6-6, the J gene TRBJ1-4; TRBD1 might be the D (5 bases). Germline assignment: CDR1 MNHNY and CDR2 SVGAGI (reference sequence). CDR3 length: 14 residues. V lost 2 bases to trimming and J lost 4 bases, with 8 bases between them. CDR3 in amino acids: CASSYQGSNEKLFF. CDR3 nucleotides: TGTGCCAGCAGTTACCAGGGAAGTAATGAAAAACTGTTTTTT.

On this clone: At one end, the junction sequence differs from germline, possibly due to a read error. V and J are TRBV10-3 and TRBJ1-1; D gene ambiguous. Per germline, CDR1 ENHRY and CDR2 SYGVKD. The CDR3 is 13 amino acids. The CDR3 spells CASSYSKLSEAFF. CDR3 sequence (DNA): TGTGCCAGCAGTTACTCGAAATTATCTGAAGCTTTCTTT.

This rearrangement joins TRBV6-5 to TRBJ2-7; D uncertain. The CDR3 has 13 residues. Between the trimmed V and J ends, which lost 0 bases and 1 base, there was a span of 4 bases. Germline-derived CDR1 and CDR2 are MNHEY and SVGAGI. The CDR3 loop reads CASSYSRSYEQYF. Written as DNA, the CDR3 is TGTGCCAGCAGTTACTCGAGGTCCTACGAGCAGTACTTC.

The CDR3 DNA reads TGCGCCAGCAGTGACCCGGGACAGCAGTCACCGGAGTTCTTC. Encoded protein: CASSDPGQQSPEFF. V gene TRBV10-2 combines with J gene TRBJ2-1, with TRBD1 matching 7 bases. With 3 bases clipped from V and 14 bases from J, the junction kept 13 bases outside the gene matches. The germline V gene has CDR1 WSHSY and CDR2 SAAADI. The CDR3 loop spans 14 amino acids.

This clone was picked up a small number of times. The V gene is TRBV6-5, the J gene TRBJ2-2, with TRBD2 matching over 11 bases. Germline values: CDR1 MNHEY, CDR2 SVGAGI. The ends lost 2 bases at V and 8 bases at J; junction bases unmatched: 4. The CDR3 length is 15 residues. The CDR3 coding sequence is TGTGCCAGCAGTTACAGGCTAGCGGGAGGAGGGGAGCTGTTTTTT. This encodes CASSYRLAGGGELFF.

V usage is TRBV6-6 and J usage is TRBJ2-2; 8 nucleotides match TRBD1. Germline CDR1 is MNHNY and CDR2 is SVGAGI (reference sequence). Unmatched junction bases numbered 10, after V lost 6 bases and J lost 4 bases. This CDR3 comprises 16 residues. CDR3 residues: CASSPQGQEVTGELFF. The CDR3 nucleotides are TGTGCCAGCAGCCCCCAGGGACAGGAGGTCACCGGGGAGCTGTTTTTT.

V is TRBV11-3 and J is TRBJ2-1; TRBD2 might be the D (5 bases). This CDR3 has 13 residues. V dropped 1 base and J dropped 10 bases, with 11 bases sitting between them. CDR1 is SGHNT and CDR2 is YENEEA in the germline V gene. The DNA for the CDR3 is TGTGCCAGCAGCTTAGGAGGGAGAGGGGAGCAGTTCTTC. The encoded protein is CASSLGGRGEQFF.

The chain uses TRBV2 and TRBJ1-1; D remains unclear. This CDR3 has 12 residues. CDR1 SNHLY and CDR2 FYNNEI come from the germline V gene. V lost 6 bases, J lost 4 bases, and 9 bases lay in between. In DNA, the CDR3 is TGTGCCAGCAGCCCCTCAGGCACTGAAGCTTTCTTT. This sequence encodes CASSPSGTEAFF. Using reference TRBV2 and TRBJ1-1 for the parts outside the CDR3, the full variable domain is EPEVTQTPSHQVTQMGQEVILRCVPISNHLYFYWYRQILGQKVEFLVSFYNNEISEKSEIFDDQFSVERPDGSNFTLKIRSTKLEDSAMYFCASSPSGTEAFFGQGTRLTVV.

The chain links TRBV29-1 to TRBJ1-2; unclear D gene. This CDR3 is built from 15 residues. The germline gives CDR1 SQVTM, CDR2 ANQGSEA. V was cut by 0 bases and J by 2 bases, with 13 bases left in between. The chain's CDR3 is CSVEDQGAGNYGYTF. The DNA for the CDR3 is TGCAGCGTTGAAGATCAAGGAGCGGGAAACTATGGCTACACCTTC.

V usage is TRBV6-1 and J usage is TRBJ2-7; 8 bases align to TRBD1. This CDR3 region has 14 residues. Unmatched junction bases numbered 8, after V lost 7 bases and J lost 3 bases. Germline lookup yields CDR1 MNHNS and CDR2 SASEGT. CDR3 nucleotide sequence: TGTGCCAGCAAACTTGAGGGGACAGGCTACGAGCAGTACTTC. Translated, it gives CASKLEGTGYEQYF.

The sample holds a few counts of this clone. V gene TRBV2 combines with J gene TRBJ1-5, with 7 bases that match TRBD1. This CDR3 spans 13 amino acids. Germline V gives CDR1 SNHLY, CDR2 FYNNEI. V gave up 7 bases and J gave up 0 bases; unmatched junction bases: 0. The CDR3 sequence is CASTGGSNQPQHF. CDR3 sequence (DNA): TGTGCCAGCACAGGGGGTAGCAATCAGCCCCAGCATTTT.

This chain uses TRBV6-5 with TRBJ2-2; D remains unclear. Trimming took off 0 bases at V and 7 bases at J, with 9 bases between the two ends. Germline CDR1 and CDR2: MNHEY and SVGAGI. CDR3 length equals 14 residues. This CDR3 reads CASSYSRGGGELFF. CDR3 DNA: TGTGCCAGCAGTTACTCCCGAGGTGGCGGGGAGCTGTTTTTT.

The V call is TRBV14, the J call TRBJ2-7; D is uncertain. Germline V gives CDR1 SGHDN, CDR2 FVKESK. Trimming took off 4 bases at V and 1 base at J, with 2 bases between the two ends. This CDR3 contains 11 residues. DNA for the CDR3: TGTGCCAGCAGCCTATCCTACGAGCAGTACTTC. The encoded protein is CASSLSYEQYF.